This TCR beta chain was retrieved from a study of blood T cell repertoires in COVID-19. In the study overall: Sources were T cells, B-cell-depleted T cells, or PBMCs; the material itself was cDNA or gDNA.

Authors' processing steps: By means of reference gene primer amplification, nucleated cell counts were estimated. Sequenced by immunoSEQ multiplex PCR; TCRdb stores in-frame clones only, minus some. V and J calls and clone size are as listed in that table; D and trimming were resolved from the DNA. Of 200,000 to 250,000 clones listed, around 88% were seen once; the top ten hold roughly 6%. Trimming cost V 7 bases and J 6 bases, with 13 bases left between them. Germline lookup yields CDR1 MGHRA and CDR2 YSYEKL. The CDR3 contains 14 residues. The sequenced sample consisted of peripheral blood. The sequence came from a woman younger than 45 with COVID-19, enrolled during active disease. J is TRBJ1-6 and V is TRBV4-1; perhaps TRBD1 as D (5 bases). Here the CDR3 DNA reads TGCGCCAGCAAGCAGGGCGTTGGTAATTCACCCCTCCACTTT. Residues: CASKQGVGNSPLHF.